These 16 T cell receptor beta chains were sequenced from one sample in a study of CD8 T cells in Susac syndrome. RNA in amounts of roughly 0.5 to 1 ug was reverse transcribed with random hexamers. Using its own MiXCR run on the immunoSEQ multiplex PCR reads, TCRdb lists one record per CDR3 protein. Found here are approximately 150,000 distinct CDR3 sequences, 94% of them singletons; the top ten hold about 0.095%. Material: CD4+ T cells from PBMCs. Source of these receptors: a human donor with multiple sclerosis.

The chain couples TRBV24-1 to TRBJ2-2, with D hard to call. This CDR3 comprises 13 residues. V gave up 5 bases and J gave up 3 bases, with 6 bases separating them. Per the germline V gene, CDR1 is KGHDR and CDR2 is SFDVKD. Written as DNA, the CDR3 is TGTGCCACCAGTGGTTGGGACACCGGGGAGCTGTTTTTT. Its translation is CATSGWDTGELFF.

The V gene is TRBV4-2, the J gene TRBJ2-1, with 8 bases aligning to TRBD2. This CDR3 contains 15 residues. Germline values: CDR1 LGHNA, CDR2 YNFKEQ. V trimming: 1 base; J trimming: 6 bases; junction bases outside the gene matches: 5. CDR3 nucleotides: TGTGCCAGCAGCCAAGCCAGCGGGGGTTTCAATGAGCAGTTCTTC. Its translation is CASSQASGGFNEQFF.

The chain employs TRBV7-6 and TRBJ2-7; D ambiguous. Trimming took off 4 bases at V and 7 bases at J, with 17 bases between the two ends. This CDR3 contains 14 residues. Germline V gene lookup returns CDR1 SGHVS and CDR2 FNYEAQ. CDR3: CASSSSTGPREQYF. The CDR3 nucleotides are TGTGCCAGCAGCTCCTCCACCGGCCCCCGGGAGCAGTACTTC.

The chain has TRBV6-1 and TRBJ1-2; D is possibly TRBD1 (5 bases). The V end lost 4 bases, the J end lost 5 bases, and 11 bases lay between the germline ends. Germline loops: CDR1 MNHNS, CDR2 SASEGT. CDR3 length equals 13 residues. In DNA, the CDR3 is TGTGCCAGCAGTGTAGCCAGGGAATATGGCTACACCTTC. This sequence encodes CASSVAREYGYTF.

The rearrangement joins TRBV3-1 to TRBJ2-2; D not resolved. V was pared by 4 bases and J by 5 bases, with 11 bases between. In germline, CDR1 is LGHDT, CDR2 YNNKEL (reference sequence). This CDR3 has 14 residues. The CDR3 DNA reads TGTGCCAGCAGCCGCCTGCAGGCGACCGGGGAGCTGTTTTTT. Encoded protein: CASSRLQATGELFF.

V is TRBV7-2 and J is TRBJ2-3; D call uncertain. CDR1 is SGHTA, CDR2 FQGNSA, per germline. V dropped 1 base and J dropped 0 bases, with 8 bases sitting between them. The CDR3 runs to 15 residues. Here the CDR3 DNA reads TGTGCCAGCAGCTTAGTATCAGCTAGCACAGATACGCAGTATTTT. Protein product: CASSLVSASTDTQYF. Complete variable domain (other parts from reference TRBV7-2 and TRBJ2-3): GAGVSQSPSNKVTEKGKDVELRCDPISGHTALYWYRQSLGQGLEFLIYFQGNSAPDKSGLPSDRFSAERTGGSVSTLTIQRTQQEDSAVYLCASSLVSASTDTQYFGPGTRLTVL.

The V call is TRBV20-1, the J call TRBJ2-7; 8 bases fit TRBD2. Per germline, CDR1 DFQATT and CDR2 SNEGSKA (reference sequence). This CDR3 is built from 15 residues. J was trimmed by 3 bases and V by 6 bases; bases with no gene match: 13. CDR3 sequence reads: CSARRGAGGVYEQYF. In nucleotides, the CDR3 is TGCAGTGCCCGGAGAGGGGCGGGAGGAGTCTACGAGCAGTACTTC.

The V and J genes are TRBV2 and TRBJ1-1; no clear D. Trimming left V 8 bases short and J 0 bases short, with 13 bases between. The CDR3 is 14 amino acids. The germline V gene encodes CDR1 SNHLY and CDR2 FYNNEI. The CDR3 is CASGTAVLNTEAFF. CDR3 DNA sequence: TGTGCCAGCGGTACCGCGGTTTTGAACACTGAAGCTTTCTTT.

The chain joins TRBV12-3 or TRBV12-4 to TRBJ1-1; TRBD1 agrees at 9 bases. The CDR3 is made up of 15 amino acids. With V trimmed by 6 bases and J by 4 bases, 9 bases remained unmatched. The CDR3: CASRPGTGSITEAFF. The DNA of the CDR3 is TGTGCCAGCAGACCCGGGACAGGGTCGATCACTGAAGCTTTCTTT.

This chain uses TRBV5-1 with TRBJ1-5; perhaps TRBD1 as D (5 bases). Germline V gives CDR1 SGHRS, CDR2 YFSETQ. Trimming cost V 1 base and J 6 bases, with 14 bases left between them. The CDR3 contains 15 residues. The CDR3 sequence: CASSLSGGIGQPQHF. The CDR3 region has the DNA TGCGCCAGCAGCTTGTCTGGGGGAATCGGTCAGCCCCAGCATTTT.

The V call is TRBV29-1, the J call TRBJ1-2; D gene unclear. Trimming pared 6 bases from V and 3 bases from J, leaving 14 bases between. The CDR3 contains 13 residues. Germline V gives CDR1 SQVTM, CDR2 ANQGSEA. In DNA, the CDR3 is TGCAGCGTCCGAAAGTGGGAGGACTATGGCTACACCTTC. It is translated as CSVRKWEDYGYTF.

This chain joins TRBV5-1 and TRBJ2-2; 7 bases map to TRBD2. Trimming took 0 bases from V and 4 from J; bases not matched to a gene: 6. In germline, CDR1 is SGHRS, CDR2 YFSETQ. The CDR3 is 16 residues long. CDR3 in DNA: TGCGCCAGCAGCTTGGGAGCACTAGCGAGCACCGGGGAGCTGTTTTTT. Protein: CASSLGALASTGELFF.

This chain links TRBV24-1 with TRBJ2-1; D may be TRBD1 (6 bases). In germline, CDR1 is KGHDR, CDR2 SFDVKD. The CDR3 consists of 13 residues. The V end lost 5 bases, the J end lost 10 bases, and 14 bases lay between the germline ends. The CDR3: CATSGTGREEQFF. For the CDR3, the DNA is TGTGCCACCAGTGGTACAGGGCGCGAAGAGCAGTTCTTC.

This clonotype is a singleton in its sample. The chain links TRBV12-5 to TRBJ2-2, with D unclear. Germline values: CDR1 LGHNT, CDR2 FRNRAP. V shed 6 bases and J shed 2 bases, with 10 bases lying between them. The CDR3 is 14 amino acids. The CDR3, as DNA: TGTGCTAGTGGATTTTTTCCTAACACCGGGGAGCTGTTTTTT. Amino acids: CASGFFPNTGELFF.

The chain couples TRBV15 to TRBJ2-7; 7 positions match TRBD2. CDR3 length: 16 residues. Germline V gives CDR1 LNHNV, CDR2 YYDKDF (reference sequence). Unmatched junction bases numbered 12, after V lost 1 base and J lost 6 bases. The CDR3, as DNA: TGTGCCACCAGCAGAGTTACAACTAGCGCGGGTGGCGAGCAGTACTTC. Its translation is CATSRVTTSAGGEQYF.

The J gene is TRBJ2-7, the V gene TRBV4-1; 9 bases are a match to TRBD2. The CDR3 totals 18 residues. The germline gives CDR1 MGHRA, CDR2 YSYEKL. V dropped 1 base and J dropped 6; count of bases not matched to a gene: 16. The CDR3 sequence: CASSQGFAGLASTTEQYF. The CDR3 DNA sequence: TGCGCCAGCAGCCAAGGGTTTGCGGGACTAGCCTCCACTACCGAGCAGTACTTC.